Shown below are 24 T cell receptor beta chains from a single sample sequenced in a study of neurological immune-mediated disorders. MiXCR, run by TCRdb on the 5' RACE reads, gives a single entry per CDR3 protein. The sample records some 120,000 distinct CDR3 sequences, about 3.2% being singletons. The source material was PBMCs. These receptors originate from a woman aged 25 to 45 with multiple sclerosis.

This clonotype was counted at least ten times. This rearrangement joins TRBV6-2 or TRBV6-3 to TRBJ2-1, with a weak D call TRBD1 (6 bases). Per germline, CDR1 MNHEY and CDR2 SVGEGT. The CDR3 runs 16 residues. Trimming removed 6 bases from V and 3 bases from J, with 18 bases in between. The CDR3 sequence: CASRSGDLLYYNEQFF. CDR3 nucleotides: TGTGCCAGCAGATCAGGGGACCTTCTCTACTACAATGAGCAGTTCTTC.

This clonotype was seen many times. The rearrangement joins TRBV7-2 to TRBJ2-1, with D tentatively TRBD2 (6 bases). Trimming shortened V by 0 bases and J by 3 bases, and 9 bases separated the two germline ends. There are 15 residues in the CDR3. Germline CDR1 and CDR2: SGHTA and FQGNSA. The CDR3, as DNA: TGTGCCAGCAGCTTAGCAGCGGGCGTCTACAATGAGCAGTTCTTC. Translating gives CASSLAAGVYNEQFF.

This clonotype was counted many times. The chain recombines TRBV6-2 or TRBV6-3 with TRBJ2-7; no definite D call. V gave up 3 bases and J gave up 1 base, with 16 bases separating them. The CDR3 totals 16 residues. Germline V gene sequence: CDR1 MNHEY, CDR2 SVGEGT. CDR3 residues: CASSYGPKSISYEQYF. For the CDR3, the DNA is TGTGCCAGCAGTTATGGACCAAAATCGATTTCCTACGAGCAGTACTTC.

In its sample, this clonotype was seen many times. The J gene is TRBJ2-1, the V gene TRBV29-1; D uncertain. The V end lost 7 bases, the J end lost 1 base, and 11 bases lay between the germline ends. From germline, CDR1 is SQVTM and CDR2 ANQGSEA. The CDR3 is 13 residues long. The chain's CDR3 is CSASTSSYNEQFF. The CDR3, as DNA: TGCAGCGCTTCTACCTCATCCTACAATGAGCAGTTCTTC.

This clonotype was seen at least ten times. The chain recombines TRBV3-1 with TRBJ2-1; no clear D. The length of the CDR3 is 15 residues. CDR1 and CDR2 from the germline V gene are LGHDT and YNNKEL (reference sequence). The V end lost 4 bases, the J end lost 4 bases, and 14 bases lay between the germline ends. CDR3 nucleotides: TGTGCCAGCAGCCGACCCTTACTCGGGTACAATGAGCAGTTCTTC. Protein product: CASSRPLLGYNEQFF.

This clonotype was found a few times. This chain links TRBV20-1 with TRBJ1-2; 9 bases fit TRBD1. Germline lookup yields CDR1 DFQATT and CDR2 SNEGSKA (reference sequence). J gave up 5 bases and V 5 bases, and 6 bases lay outside the gene matches. The CDR3 contains 13 residues. Here the CDR3 reads CSARDRVRYGYTF. In nucleotides, the CDR3 is TGCAGTGCTCGGGACAGGGTACGATATGGCTACACCTTC.

In its sample, this clonotype was seen many times. In DNA, the CDR3 is TGTGCCAGCAGCGCCGACGAGGTCCAGCAGTTCTTC. As protein: CASSADEVQQFF. The genes are TRBV9 and TRBJ2-1; D not resolved. Trimming stripped 3 bases from V and 11 bases from J, with 12 bases between. Germline-derived CDR1 and CDR2 are SGDLS and YYNGEE. CDR3 length equals 12 residues.

For this clonotype: A clone one base away is much larger, so this may be a read error. The final CDR3 position lacks the conserved phenylalanine or tryptophan, pointing to a likely read error. V usage is TRBV6-5 and J usage is TRBJ1-2; D remains unclear. There are 12 residues in the CDR3. Trimming removed 5 bases at V and 6 bases at J, with 10 bases between. Germline assignment: CDR1 MNHEY and CDR2 SVGAGI. CDR3: CASSGNLDGYTC. As DNA, the CDR3 is TGTGCCAGCAGTGGGAATTTGGATGGCTACACCTGC.

This clonotype was counted many times. The chain uses TRBV11-2 and TRBJ2-2, with 8 bases identical to TRBD1. Germline V gene data show CDR1 as SGHAT and CDR2 as FQNNGV. The trim removed 4 bases at V and 3 bases at J, leaving 4 bases unmatched. The length of the CDR3 is 15 residues. The CDR3 is CASSSYRGYTGELFF. As DNA, the CDR3 is TGTGCCAGCAGCTCTTACAGGGGGTACACCGGGGAGCTGTTTTTT.

Many counts were recorded for this clonotype. The chain employs TRBV20-1 and TRBJ2-1, with 10 bases fitting TRBD2. The CDR3 has 17 residues. V shed 7 bases, J shed 0 bases, and the junction held 12 bases outside the gene matches. CDR1 and CDR2 (germline): DFQATT, SNEGSKA (reference sequence). The CDR3 region is CSGASGSPDRSYNEQFF. The CDR3 nucleotides are TGCAGTGGGGCTAGCGGGAGCCCCGATCGCTCCTACAATGAGCAGTTCTTC.

The table lists this clonotype with many counts. The rearrangement links TRBV3-1 to TRBJ2-1; the D is unclear. This CDR3 comprises 13 residues. The germline V gene encodes CDR1 LGHDT and CDR2 YNNKEL (reference sequence). V lost 2 bases and J lost 8, with 10 bases in between. CDR3 sequence reads: CASSQRTIDEQFF. CDR3 bases: TGTGCCAGCAGCCAAAGAACTATCGATGAGCAGTTCTTC.

This clonotype was recorded at least ten times. This chain's CDR3 is CASSADRGRMAYGYTF. CDR3 DNA sequence: TGTGCCAGCAGCGCGGACAGGGGGCGAATGGCCTATGGCTACACCTTC. V gene TRBV9 combines with J gene TRBJ1-2, with TRBD1 matching over 11 bases. The CDR3 spans 16 residues. V shed 3 bases and J 4 bases; nucleotides not matched to a gene: 8. Germline V gives CDR1 SGDLS, CDR2 YYNGEE.

This chain uses TRBV20-1 with TRBJ1-1; weak D call: TRBD1 (6 bases). CDR3 length: 14 residues. Trimming shortened V by 6 bases and J by 2 bases, and 16 bases separated the two germline ends. CDR1 is DFQATT, CDR2 SNEGSKA, per germline (reference sequence). The CDR3 region has the DNA TGCAGTGCACCACCGAGGGGGAAAAACACTGAAGCTTTCTTT. Amino acids: CSAPPRGKNTEAFF.

This clonotype has just a few counts. The J gene is TRBJ1-2, the V gene TRBV24-1, with 7 bases matching TRBD1. The trim removed 2 bases at V and 8 bases at J, leaving 7 bases unmatched. From germline, CDR1 is KGHDR and CDR2 SFDVKD. This CDR3 region has 14 residues. The CDR3 loop is CATSDSGTVDGYTF. The CDR3 DNA follows: TGTGCCACCAGTGATTCCGGGACAGTGGACGGCTACACCTTC.

This clonotype appeared many times. This CDR3 is CASSHVAGVQETQYF. The CDR3 DNA sequence: TGCGCCAGCAGCCACGTAGCGGGGGTCCAAGAGACCCAGTACTTC. The V and J genes are TRBV4-1 and TRBJ2-5; 9 bases map to TRBD2. Germline values: CDR1 MGHRA, CDR2 YSYEKL. The CDR3 spans 15 residues. With V trimmed by 3 bases and J by 1 base, 3 bases remained unmatched.

Many counts were recorded for this clonotype. This chain uses TRBV20-1 with TRBJ2-7, with 8 bases identical to TRBD1. The CDR3 is 12 residues long. Unmatched junction bases numbered 4, after V lost 3 bases and J lost 6 bases. Per germline, CDR1 DFQATT and CDR2 SNEGSKA (reference sequence). CDR3 region: CSARDRVAEQYF. The CDR3 DNA reads TGCAGTGCTAGGGACAGGGTGGCCGAGCAGTACTTC.

This clonotype was observed at least ten times. This chain links TRBV27 with TRBJ2-5; 9 positions match TRBD1. The CDR3 is 18 residues long. In germline, CDR1 is MNHEY, CDR2 SMNVEV (reference sequence). V lost 5 bases, J lost 5 bases, and 18 bases stayed unmatched. The CDR3 DNA reads TGTGCCAGCAGTCCCCCCTTCCGGGACAGGGATTCGAGCGAGACCCAGTACTTC. The encoded protein is CASSPPFRDRDSSETQYF.

The genes are TRBV15 and TRBJ2-4, with TRBD2 matching 7 bases. Per germline, CDR1 LNHNV and CDR2 YYDKDF (reference sequence). The V and J ends lost 0 bases and 9 bases, in that order; junction bases with no gene match: 8. This CDR3 contains 15 residues. The CDR3, as DNA: TGTGCCACCAGCAGAGATAGGACTAGTCAGGGCATTCAGTACTTC. Protein: CATSRDRTSQGIQYF.

This clonotype has ten or more counts. The rearrangement joins TRBV6-2 or TRBV6-3 to TRBJ1-1; D remains unclear. The V end was cut by 0 bases, the J end by 11 bases, with 10 bases between. The CDR3 covers 12 residues. Germline V lookup: CDR1 MNHEY, CDR2 SVGEGT. This CDR3 reads CASSYSAAYAFF. For the CDR3, the DNA is TGTGCCAGCAGTTACTCGGCGGCGTATGCTTTCTTT.

A note on this clonotype: Mismatch with germline at one junction end may stem from a read error. The chain uses TRBV5-6 and TRBJ2-5; D ambiguous. The germline V gene has CDR1 SGHDT and CDR2 YYEEEE. This CDR3 has 12 residues. The CDR3 reads CDSSTLGETQYF. The CDR3, as DNA: TGTGACAGCAGCACTCTCGGGGAGACCCAGTACTTC.

In its sample, this clonotype was seen many times. This chain links TRBV3-1 with TRBJ2-7, with D unresolved. V was cut by 1 base and J by 3 bases, with 7 bases left in between. The germline gives CDR1 LGHDT, CDR2 YNNKEL (reference sequence). The CDR3 has 13 residues. In DNA form, the CDR3 reads TGTGCCAGCAGCCAAGTGGACGGCTACGAGCAGTACTTC. It translates to CASSQVDGYEQYF.

This clonotype was counted at least ten times. In DNA, the CDR3 is TGCAGTGCCCCGGAACCCTGGGGTGAAAAACTGTTTTTT. Its translation: CSAPEPWGEKLFF. V is TRBV20-1 and J is TRBJ1-4; D gene ambiguous. Trimming stripped 6 bases from V and 7 bases from J, with 15 bases between. The CDR3 runs 13 residues. Germline V CDR1 and CDR2: DFQATT, SNEGSKA (reference sequence).

The CDR3 DNA sequence: TGTGCCAGTAGTATAGGAAACGGGGGGGGAGATACGCAGTATTTT. This codes for CASSIGNGGGDTQYF. This sequence joins TRBV19 and TRBJ2-3; 8 bases are shared with TRBD2. This CDR3 contains 15 residues. Germline V gene sequence: CDR1 LNHDA, CDR2 SQIVND (reference sequence). V lost 1 base to trimming and J lost 5 bases; unmatched junction nucleotides: 5.

This clonotype was detected many times. This chain uses TRBV2 with TRBJ2-1; D gene uncertain. The CDR3 has 14 residues. Germline values: CDR1 SNHLY, CDR2 FYNNEI. With 8 bases removed from V and 0 bases from J, the gap between germline ends came to 11 bases. The CDR3 sequence is CASEERSSYNEQFF. CDR3 sequence (DNA): TGTGCCAGCGAGGAGCGTAGCTCCTACAATGAGCAGTTCTTC.